This T cell receptor beta chain was sequenced during a study of blood T cell repertoires in COVID-19. On the study more broadly: PBMCs, B-cell-depleted T cells, or T cells were the source of the cDNA or gDNA that made up the material.

Repertoires were generated with immunoSEQ multiplex PCR, while TCRdb's copy carries only in-frame clones and drops some. The data hold under 200,000 clones, with approximately 86% observed a single time. Deletions cut 7 bases from V and 4 bases from J, with 16 bases between. Germline CDR1 is MNHEY and CDR2 is SVGAGI. This CDR3 comprises 14 residues. This chain connects TRBV6-5 to TRBJ1-1; D is perhaps TRBD1 (6 bases). Sequencing input: peripheral blood. This receptor was taken from a woman older than 75 with COVID-19, enrolled during active disease. CDR3 coding DNA: TGTGCCAGCACTATGACAGGCGGGAGCACTGAAGCTTTCTTT. It is translated as CASTMTGGSTEAFF.